The source of this T cell receptor (beta chain) is a study of blood T cell repertoires in COVID-19. Turning to the study itself: Samples came from the United States, Italy and Spain, spanning acute and convalescent COVID-19. T cells, B-cell-depleted T cells, or PBMCs supplied cDNA or gDNA.

Here immunoSEQ multiplex PCR was the method, and the copy in TCRdb shows in-frame clones only, minus some. The repertoire holds 150,000 to 200,000 clones, with more than 85% as singletons. Unmatched junction bases numbered 11, after V lost 6 bases and J lost 9 bases. The CDR3 has 16 amino acids. Germline V gene sequence: CDR1 MGHDK, CDR2 SYGVNS. The clonotype originates from a woman older than 75 in a cohort sampled during active or convalescent COVID-19. This chain uses TRBV25-1 with TRBJ1-6; 10 nucleotides agree with TRBD1. Material for sequencing was peripheral blood. Written as DNA, the CDR3 is TGTGCCAGCAGCTGGACGAGACAGGGGGCAATTTCACCCCTCCACTTT. Translated: CASSWTRQGAISPLHF.